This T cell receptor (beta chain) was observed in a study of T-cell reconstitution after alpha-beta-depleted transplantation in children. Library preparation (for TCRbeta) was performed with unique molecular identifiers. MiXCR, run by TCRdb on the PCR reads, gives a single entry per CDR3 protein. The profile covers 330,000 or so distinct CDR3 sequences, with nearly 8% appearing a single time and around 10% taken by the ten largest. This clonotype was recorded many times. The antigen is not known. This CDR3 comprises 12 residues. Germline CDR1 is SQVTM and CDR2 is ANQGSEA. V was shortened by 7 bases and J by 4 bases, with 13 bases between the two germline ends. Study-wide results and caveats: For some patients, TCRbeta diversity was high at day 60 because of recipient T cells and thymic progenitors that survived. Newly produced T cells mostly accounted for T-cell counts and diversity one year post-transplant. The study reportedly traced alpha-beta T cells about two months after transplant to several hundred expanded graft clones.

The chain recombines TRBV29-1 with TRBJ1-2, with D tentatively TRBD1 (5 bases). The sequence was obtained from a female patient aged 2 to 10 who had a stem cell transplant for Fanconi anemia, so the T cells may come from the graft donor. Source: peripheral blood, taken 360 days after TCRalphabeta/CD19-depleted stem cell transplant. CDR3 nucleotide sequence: TGCAGCGCCAAACAGGCTGTCTATGGCTACACCTTC. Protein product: CSAKQAVYGYTF. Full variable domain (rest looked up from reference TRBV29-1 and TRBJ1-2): SAVISQKPSRDICQRGTSLTIQCQVDSQVTMMFWYRQQPGQSLTLIATANQGSEATYESGFVIDKFPISRPNLTFSTLTVSNMSPEDSSIYLCSAKQAVYGYTFGSGTRLTVV.